These T cell receptor beta chains were read from a single sample in a study of blood T cell repertoires in COVID-19. Assay: immunoSEQ multiplex PCR; the TCRdb copy retains only in-frame clones and omits some. The sample carries about 200,000 clones, around four fifths recorded once. Material for sequencing was peripheral blood. Receptors were obtained from a woman aged 45-60 years with acute or convalescent COVID-19. CDR3s include the opening cysteine and the closing phenylalanine or tryptophan. A D gene is named only where the DNA matches it firmly. Clone size appears in some rows only: once, few, many, or a class for an expanded clone.

clone_size	v_call	d_call	j_call	cdr3_aa	cdr3_nt
-	TRBV27	-	TRBJ1-5	CASQRGSNQPQHF	TGTGCCAGCCAAAGGGGTAGCAATCAGCCCCAGCATTTT
-	TRBV24-1	-	TRBJ1-5	CATSNRGVGQPQHF	TGTGCCACCAGCAATCGGGGGGTAGGTCAGCCCCAGCATTTT
-	TRBV5-6	-	TRBJ2-5	CASSITRDSVLGETQYF	TGTGCCAGCAGCATTACCCGGGACTCTGTCCTGGGGGAGACCCAGTACTTC
-	TRBV19	TRBD1	TRBJ2-1	CASSPTGWNEQFF	TGTGCCAGTAGTCCGACAGGGTGGAATGAGCAGTTCTTC
-	TRBV4-1	TRBD2	TRBJ2-1	CASSRGASGNNEQFF	TGCGCCAGCAGCCGGGGGGCTAGCGGGAACAATGAGCAGTTCTTC
-	TRBV28	TRBD1	TRBJ2-7	CASRLGQGGWEQYF	TGTGCCAGCCGTTTGGGACAGGGGGGGTGGGAGCAGTACTTC
-	TRBV20-1	TRBD1	TRBJ2-7	CSASRGTGGEQYF	TGCAGTGCTAGTCGTGGGACAGGCGGAGAGCAGTACTTC
-	TRBV27	-	TRBJ2-2	CASSLVRGDTGELFF	TGTGCCAGCAGTTTGGTCAGGGGGGACACCGGGGAGCTGTTTTTT
many	TRBV21-1	-	TRBJ2-1	CASTRWLAGYNEQFF	TGTGCCAGCACCCGGTGGCTAGCGGGTTACAATGAGCAGTTCTTC
-	TRBV27	TRBD2	TRBJ2-1	CASSSSTGAGGGRHNEQFF	TGTGCCAGCAGTTCGTCCACAGGAGCGGGAGGGGGGCGGCACAATGAGCAGTTCTTC
-	TRBV5-1	TRBD1	TRBJ1-4	CASSPGTGGYGEKLFF	TGCGCCAGCAGCCCCGGGACAGGGGGCTATGGTGAAAAACTGTTTTTT
-	TRBV5-4	TRBD2	TRBJ2-7	CASTVGASGGRDEQYF	TGTGCCAGCACCGTAGGGGCTAGCGGGGGTAGGGACGAGCAGTACTTC
-	TRBV15	-	TRBJ2-6	CATSRVPRGTSGANVLTF	TGTGCCACCAGCAGAGTCCCGCGGGGAACCTCTGGGGCCAACGTCCTGACTTTC
-	TRBV27	-	TRBJ1-5	CASSLTGGNQPQHF	TGTGCCAGCAGTTTAACCGGGGGCAATCAGCCCCAGCATTTT
-	TRBV27	TRBD2	TRBJ2-3	CASSLSPGLATTDTQYF	TGTGCCAGCAGTTTATCGCCCGGACTAGCGACCACAGATACGCAGTATTTT
-	TRBV29-1	TRBD1	TRBJ1-4	CSVPGQGAREKLFF	TGCAGCGTTCCGGGACAGGGGGCAAGAGAAAAACTGTTTTTT
-	TRBV6-5	-	TRBJ2-7	CASSYETGHHSYEQYF	TGTGCCAGCAGTTACGAGACAGGTCATCACTCCTACGAGCAGTACTTC
-	TRBV29-1	TRBD2	TRBJ2-3	CSVYPGTSGNTDTQYF	TGCAGCGTCTACCCAGGGACTAGCGGGAACACAGATACGCAGTATTTT
once	TRBV5-6	TRBD1	TRBJ2-3	CASSPTTGGTDTQYF	TGTGCCAGCAGCCCCACGACAGGGGGCACAGATACGCAGTATTTT
-	TRBV3-1/TRBV3-2	TRBD1	TRBJ1-6	CASSQEVRDRGWNSPLHF	TGTGCCAGCAGCCAAGAGGTCCGGGACAGGGGATGGAATTCACCCCTCCACTTT
-	TRBV7-2	TRBD2	TRBJ2-7	CASSLTSGSFDEQYF	TGTGCCAGCAGCTTGACTAGCGGGAGTTTCGACGAGCAGTACTTC
-	TRBV23-1	-	TRBJ2-7	CPSQTGCGPRKEQYF	TGCCCAAGTCAAACAGGATGCGGTCCGAGAAAGGAGCAGTACTTC
-	TRBV6-5	-	TRBJ1-2	CASSYGLREGPGGYTF	TGTGCCAGCAGTTACGGGTTGAGGGAGGGACCGGGGGGCTACACCTTC
-	TRBV5-1	-	TRBJ2-5	CASSLVPLTSGKETQYF	TGCGCCAGCAGCTTGGTCCCTTTGACGTCAGGGAAAGAGACCCAGTACTTC
many	TRBV15	TRBD2	TRBJ2-3	CATSRSTSEGDTQYF	TGTGCCACCAGCAGATCGACTAGCGAGGGAGATACGCAGTATTTT
-	TRBV4-2	-	TRBJ2-1	CASSQGRSRVGFEQFF	TGTGCCAGCAGCCAAGGCCGCTCGAGGGTAGGGTTTGAGCAGTTCTTC
-	TRBV5-4	-	TRBJ2-1	CASRGESSSYNEQFF	TGTGCCAGCAGGGGCGAGTCCAGCTCCTACAATGAGCAGTTCTTC
-	TRBV21-1	-	TRBJ2-7	CASSPPLGALYTYEQYF	TGTGCCAGCAGCCCCCCATTAGGGGCCCTCTACACCTACGAGCAGTACTTC
-	TRBV28	-	TRBJ1-5	CASSFDTGQNQPQHF	TGTGCCAGCAGTTTTGACACAGGGCAGAATCAGCCCCAGCATTTT
-	TRBV7-2	-	TRBJ1-4	CASSLGGGNNEKLFF	TGTGCCAGCAGCTTAGGGGGGGGGAATAATGAAAAACTGTTTTTT
-	TRBV13	TRBD1	TRBJ1-2	CASSLGTGLGIYGYTF	TGTGCCAGCAGCTTAGGGACAGGGTTGGGTATCTATGGCTACACCTTC
-	TRBV14	-	TRBJ1-1	CASSRSTGYTEAFF	TGTGCCAGCAGCCGGAGTACAGGATACACTGAAGCTTTCTTT
-	TRBV29-1	TRBD1	TRBJ2-5	CSVAGQDYQETQYF	TGCAGCGTTGCGGGACAGGATTACCAAGAGACCCAGTACTTC
-	TRBV14	TRBD1	TRBJ1-1	CASSFTGANEAFF	TGTGCCAGCAGCTTTACAGGGGCTAATGAAGCTTTCTTT
few	TRBV7-8	-	TRBJ2-1	CASSLVGRRNNEQFF	TGTGCCAGCAGCTTAGTTGGCCGCCGAAACAATGAGCAGTTCTTC
-	TRBV9	-	TRBJ2-3	CASSVGARTDTQYF	TGTGCCAGCAGCGTAGGGGCCCGCACAGATACGCAGTATTTT
-	TRBV19	-	TRBJ2-5	CASSRQTGKAGETQYF	TGTGCCAGTAGTAGGCAGACAGGGAAAGCGGGAGAGACCCAGTACTTC